This T cell receptor (beta chain) is drawn from a study of early T cells in non-severe SARS-CoV-2 infection. Study-level background: Sequencing input comprised bulk RNA from unsorted whole blood; chain pairing was not available. Study results and caveats: Missing private and CD4 specificities, VDJdb matching favored anti-spike CD8 responses.

This clonotype has at least ten counts. Its matching antigen is unknown. Researchers tagged individual cDNA molecules with unique molecular identifiers. TCRdb used MiXCR to reprocess the 5' RACE reads, holding one entry per CDR3 protein. The sample records fewer than 65,000 distinct CDR3 sequences, around 9.9% being singletons. V lost 6 bases and J 4 bases, leaving 18 bases between the germline ends. In germline, CDR1 is LNHDA, CDR2 SQIVND (reference sequence). This CDR3 spans 15 amino acids. The sequencing sample was made of whole blood. This TCR was recovered from an adult who was a healthcare worker with PCR-confirmed SARS-CoV-2 infection or an uninfected control (not recorded which). The chain couples TRBV19 to TRBJ1-2; weak D call: TRBD1 (5 bases). CDR3: CASRDAGGRFYGYTF. The DNA for the CDR3 is TGTGCCAGTAGGGACGCCGGGGGACGGTTCTATGGCTACACCTTC.